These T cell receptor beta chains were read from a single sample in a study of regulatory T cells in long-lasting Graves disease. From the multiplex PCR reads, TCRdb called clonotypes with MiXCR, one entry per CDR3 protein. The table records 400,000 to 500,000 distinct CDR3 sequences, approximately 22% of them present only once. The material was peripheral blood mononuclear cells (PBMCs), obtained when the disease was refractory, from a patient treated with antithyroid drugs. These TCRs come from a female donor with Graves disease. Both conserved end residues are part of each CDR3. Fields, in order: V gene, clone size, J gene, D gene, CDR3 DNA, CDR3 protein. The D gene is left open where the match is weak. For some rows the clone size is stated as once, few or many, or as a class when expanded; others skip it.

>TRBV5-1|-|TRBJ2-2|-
TGCGCCAGCAGCTTGCTTGGTGGTGACACAGACACCGGGGAGCTGTTTTTT
CASSLLGGDTDTGELFF
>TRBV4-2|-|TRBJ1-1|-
TGTGCCAGCAGCCAAGTAGAAACAGACGGCTTTGAAGCTTTCTTT
CASSQVETDGFEAFF
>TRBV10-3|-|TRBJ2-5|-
TGTGCCATCAGTGAGGAACCTTTGGGGACCCAGTACTTC
CAISEEPLGTQYF
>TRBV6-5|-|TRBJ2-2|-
TGTGCCAGCAGTTATGGCGGGGGACAGGGGGAGCTGTTTTTT
CASSYGGGQGELFF
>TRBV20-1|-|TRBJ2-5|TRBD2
TGCAGTGCTCAACTAGCGGGAGTGGTAGAGACCCAGTACTTC
CSAQLAGVVETQYF
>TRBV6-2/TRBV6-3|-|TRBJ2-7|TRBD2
TGTGCCAGCAGTTACGTACTAGCGGGCCGCTACGAGCAGTACTTC
CASSYVLAGRYEQYF
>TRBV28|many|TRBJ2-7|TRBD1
TGTGCCAGCAGCCCCCCCCGACAGGGGAGCTCCTACGAGCAGTACTTC
CASSPPRQGSSYEQYF
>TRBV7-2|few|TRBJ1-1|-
TGTGCCAGCAGCAACCTCCGGGTAGAAAACACTGAAGCTTTCTTT
CASSNLRVENTEAFF
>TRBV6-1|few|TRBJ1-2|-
TGTGCCACCGAACCCAGCCGGGGGAGCTACACCTTC
CATEPSRGSYTF
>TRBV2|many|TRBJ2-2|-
TGTGCCAGCAGACCCGTGAACACCGGGGAGCTGTTTTTT
CASRPVNTGELFF
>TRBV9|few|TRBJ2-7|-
TGTGCCAGCAGCGTAGGACCCGAGCCTTCCTACGAGCAGTACTTC
CASSVGPEPSYEQYF
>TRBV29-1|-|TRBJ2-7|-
TGCAGCGTTGAATCCAGGGGAAGTAACGGGCAGTACTTC
CSVESRGSNGQYF
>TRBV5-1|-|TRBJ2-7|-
TGCGCCAGCAGCTTGGATCAGTTATCCTCCTACGAGCAGTACTTC
CASSLDQLSSYEQYF
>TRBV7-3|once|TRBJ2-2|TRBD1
TGTGCCAGCAGTCCAACAGGGGGCTCGAGGGAGCTGTTTTTT
CASSPTGGSRELFF
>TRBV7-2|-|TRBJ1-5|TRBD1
TGTGCCAGCAGCTTAGCTGGACAGGGCAGCAATCAGCCCCAGCATTTT
CASSLAGQGSNQPQHF
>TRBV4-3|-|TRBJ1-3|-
TGCGCCAGCAGCCCACTGACAGATCACTCTGGAAACACCATATATTTT
CASSPLTDHSGNTIYF
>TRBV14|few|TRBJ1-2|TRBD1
TGTGCCAGCAGCAGGGACAGGTTAAACTATGGCTACACCTTC
CASSRDRLNYGYTF
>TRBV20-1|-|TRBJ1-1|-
TGCAGTGCTCAGACCAACACTGAAGCTTTCTTT
CSAQTNTEAFF
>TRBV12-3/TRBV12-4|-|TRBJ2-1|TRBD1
TGTGCCAGCAGTCGACAGGGATACAATGAGCAGTTCTTC
CASSRQGYNEQFF
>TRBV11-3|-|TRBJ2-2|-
TGTGCCAGCAGCCCCGTTACTAGCACCGGGGAGCTGTTTTTT
CASSPVTSTGELFF
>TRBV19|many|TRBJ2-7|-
TGTGCCAGTAGTATCAGGGACCCTGGCTACGAGCAGTACTTC
CASSIRDPGYEQYF
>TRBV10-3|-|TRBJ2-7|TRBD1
TGTGCCATCAGTCGGGACAGGGTGCTCGACGAGCAGTACTTC
CAISRDRVLDEQYF
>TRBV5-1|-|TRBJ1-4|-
TGCGCCAGCAGCCATTCGGGGGGAGATGAAAAACTGTTTTTT
CASSHSGGDEKLFF
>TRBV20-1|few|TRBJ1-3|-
TGCAGTGCTAGAGCGATGGGACCGGGTAGCACCATATATTTT
CSARAMGPGSTIYF
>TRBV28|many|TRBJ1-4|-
TGTGCCAGCAGTTTAGGGGACAAACTGTTTTTT
CASSLGDKLFF
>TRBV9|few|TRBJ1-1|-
TGTGCCAGCACCCTTACCGGGGCCCGTGGGGCTGAAGCTTTCTTT
CASTLTGARGAEAFF
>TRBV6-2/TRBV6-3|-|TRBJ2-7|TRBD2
TGTGCCAGCAGTTACTCGTCGGCAGGCGGGGGCGAGCAGTACTTC
CASSYSSAGGGEQYF
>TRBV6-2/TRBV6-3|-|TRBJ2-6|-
TGTGCCAGCAGGGATCCCGGGACGCGCACCTTTGGGCGTAGCTCTGGGGCCAACGTCCTGACTTTC
CASRDPGTRTFGRSSGANVLTF
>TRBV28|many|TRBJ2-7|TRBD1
TGTGCCAGCAGACCAACCGGGACAGTCTCCTACGAGCAGTACTTC
CASRPTGTVSYEQYF
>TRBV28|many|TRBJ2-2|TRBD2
TGTGCCAGCAGTTGGGACAGCGGGAGGAGAAACACCGGGGAGCTGTTTTTT
CASSWDSGRRNTGELFF
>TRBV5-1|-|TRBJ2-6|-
TGCGCCAGCAGCTTGGACCCGGCCGGCTCTGGGGCCAACGTCCTGACTTTC
CASSLDPAGSGANVLTF
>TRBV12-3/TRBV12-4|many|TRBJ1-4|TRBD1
TGTGCCAGCAGTTGGACAGGGGTTAATGAAAAACTGTTTTTT
CASSWTGVNEKLFF
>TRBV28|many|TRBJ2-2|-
TGTGCCAGCAGTTTAAACGGGGGGCACACCGGGGAGCTGTTTTTT
CASSLNGGHTGELFF
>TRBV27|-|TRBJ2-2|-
TGTGCCAGCAGATATGAGGGGGGGCGGACCGGGGAGCTGTTTTTT
CASRYEGGRTGELFF
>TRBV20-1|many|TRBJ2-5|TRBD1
TGCAGTGCCAACCCATACAGGGGAGCCCAAGAGACCCAGTACTTC
CSANPYRGAQETQYF
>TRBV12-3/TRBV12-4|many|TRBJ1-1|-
TGTGCCAGCAGTCAACGCACTGAAGCTTTCTTT
CASSQRTEAFF
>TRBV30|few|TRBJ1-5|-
TGTGCCTGGAGTGTGCTGGGGGGCAATCAGCCCCAGCATTTT
CAWSVLGGNQPQHF
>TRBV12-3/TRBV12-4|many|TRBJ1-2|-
TGTGCCAGCAGTTTAGCGGCGGCAGGGGCCTATGGCTACACCTTC
CASSLAAAGAYGYTF
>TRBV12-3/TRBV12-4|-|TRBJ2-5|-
TGTGCCAGCAGTCCTCGGAACAAGGGCCGGCGCGGAGAGACCCAGTACTTC
CASSPRNKGRRGETQYF
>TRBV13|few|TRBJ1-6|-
TGTGCCAGCAGGTTACTGGGGGGTCTTAATTCACCCCTCCACTTT
CASRLLGGLNSPLHF
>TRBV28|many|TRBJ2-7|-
TGTGCCAGCACCCCCCGGCGGGTCTCCTACGAGCAGTACTTC
CASTPRRVSYEQYF
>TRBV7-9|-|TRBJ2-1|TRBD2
TGTGCCAGCGTCGAACGCGGGACTAGCGGTTACAATGAGCAGTTCTTC
CASVERGTSGYNEQFF
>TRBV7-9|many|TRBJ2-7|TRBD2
TGTGCCAGCAGCCCGAGCGGGAGCGGATACGAGCAGTACTTC
CASSPSGSGYEQYF
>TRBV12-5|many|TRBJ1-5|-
TGTGCTAGTGGTTTGGTACGGGGGCGAGGGGATCAGCCCCAGCATTTT
CASGLVRGRGDQPQHF
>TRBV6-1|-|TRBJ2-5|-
TGTGCCAGCGGGCGCCTGGAGGGGACCCAGTACTTC
CASGRLEGTQYF
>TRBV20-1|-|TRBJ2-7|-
TGCAGTGCTAGTATGGGGGGCGCCTACGAGCAGTACTTC
CSASMGGAYEQYF
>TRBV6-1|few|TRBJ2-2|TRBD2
TGTGCCAGCAGGGGGGTACTAGCGTGGACCGGGGAGCTGTTTTTT
CASRGVLAWTGELFF
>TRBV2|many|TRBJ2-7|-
TGTGCCAGCAATGCCGACCCCTTGGCCTACGAGCAGTACTTC
CASNADPLAYEQYF
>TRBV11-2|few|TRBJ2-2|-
TGTGCCAGCAGACCCTCGCCGCAGAAGAACACCGGGGAGCTGTTTTTT
CASRPSPQKNTGELFF
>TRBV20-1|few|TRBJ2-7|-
TGCAGTGCTTTCTGGCGTTCCTACGAGCAGTACTTC
CSAFWRSYEQYF
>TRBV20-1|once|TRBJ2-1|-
TGCAGTGCTAGAGAAGGAGGGGCTGGTCACAATGAGCAGTTCTTC
CSAREGGAGHNEQFF
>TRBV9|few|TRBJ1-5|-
TGTGCCAGCAGCCCACAAGGGCTAGGGCCCCAGCATTTT
CASSPQGLGPQHF
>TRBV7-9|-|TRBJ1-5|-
TGTGTCAGCAGCTGGGACAGCAATCAGCCCCAGCATTTT
CVSSWDSNQPQHF
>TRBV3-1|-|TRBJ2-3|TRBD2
TGTGCCAGCAAAAATAGCGGGACCAACAATCTGTATTTT
CASKNSGTNNLYF
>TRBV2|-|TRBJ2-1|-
TGTGCCAGCAGCCTTCGGAGGGGAGGCAATGAGCAGTTCTTC
CASSLRRGGNEQFF
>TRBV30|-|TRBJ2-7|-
TGTACCTGGAGTTTACCGGGATTAGCCCAGTACTTC
CTWSLPGLAQYF
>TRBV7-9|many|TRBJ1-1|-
TGTGCCAGCAGTTTAGGCGCCACTGAAGCTTTCTTT
CASSLGATEAFF
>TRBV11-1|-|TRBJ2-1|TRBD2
TGTGCCAGCAGCGTTAGCGGGGGGCCCTACAATGAGCAGTTCTTC
CASSVSGGPYNEQFF